Listed here are 7 T cell receptor beta chains from one sample, sequenced in a study of beta chain features in type 1 diabetes. Study results and limitations: When Type 1 diabetes patients were examined, their TCRB CDR3s proved moderately but significantly shorter in all four CD4+ subsets.

Antigen specificity for these receptors is unknown. Every bit of the isolated RNA underwent reverse transcription, so sequencing read expressed TCRB transcripts. Method: immunoSEQ multiplex PCR; TCRdb's copy keeps in-frame clones and lacks some. The table has 280,000 or so clones, 15% seen once; the top ten hold less than 0.02%. The sample was naive CD4+ T cells from blood. The receptors derive from a man aged 18 to 30 with type 1 diabetes.

This clone was found a few times. The V gene is TRBV5-1, the J gene TRBJ2-7; maybe TRBD2 (6 bases). Germline assignment: CDR1 SGHRS and CDR2 YFSETQ. The CDR3 runs 18 residues. V lost 4 bases and J 2 bases, leaving 25 bases between the germline ends. DNA of the CDR3: TGCGCCAGCAGCAGAGAAGGAGGGTCGGTCTTATACCCCTACGAGCAGTACTTC. The encoded protein is CASSREGGSVLYPYEQYF.

The gene calls are TRBV5-4 and TRBJ2-2, with D maybe TRBD1 (5 bases). Germline CDR1 and CDR2: SGHNT and YYREEE (reference sequence). The CDR3 is made up of 16 amino acids. The V and J ends lost 3 bases and 7 bases respectively, with 19 bases between them. The CDR3 nucleotides are TGTGCCAGCAGCTCGATTGCAGGGCCGGCCGGCGGGGAGCTGTTTTTT. The encoded protein is CASSSIAGPAGGELFF.

Only a few counts were recorded for this clone. The V call is TRBV11-2, the J call TRBJ2-7; D might be TRBD2 (5 bases). CDR1 SGHAT and CDR2 FQNNGV come from the germline V gene. V was clipped by 5 bases and J by 9 bases, with 14 bases between them. The CDR3 loop spans 12 amino acids. CDR3 residues: CASSIALSGQYF. In DNA, the CDR3 is TGTGCCAGCAGCATAGCCCTCAGCGGGCAGTACTTC.

The V and J genes are TRBV29-1 and TRBJ2-4, with 7 bases lining up with TRBD1. Germline trimming cut 7 bases from V and 0 bases from J; bases unmatched to any gene: 3. Germline CDR1 and CDR2: SQVTM and ANQGSEA. The CDR3 is made up of 13 amino acids. CDR3 residues: CSAGGLAKNIQYF. In nucleotides, the CDR3 is TGCAGCGCAGGGGGATTAGCCAAAAACATTCAGTACTTC.

With regard to this clone: This specimen includes other DNA sequences encoding the same CDR3. The CDR3 nucleotides are TGTGCCTGGGCGGGACAGCTTAACACTGAAGCTTTCTTT. This translates into CAWAGQLNTEAFF. V is TRBV30 and J is TRBJ1-1, with TRBD1 identical over 7 bases. Germline lookup yields CDR1 GTSNPN and CDR2 SVGIG (reference sequence). The CDR3 contains 13 residues. Trimming at V came to 5 bases and at J to 2 bases, leaving 5 bases not matched to a gene.

The chain uses TRBV7-7 and TRBJ2-5; 11 bases align to TRBD2. Germline V gene lookup returns CDR1 SSHAT and CDR2 FNYEAQ (reference sequence). The CDR3 length is 14 residues. V lost 5 bases, J lost 4 bases, and 3 bases stayed unmatched. The CDR3 loop is CASSPLAGVETQYF. CDR3 nucleotide sequence: TGTGCCAGCAGCCCACTAGCGGGAGTAGAGACCCAGTACTTC.

In DNA form, the CDR3 reads TGTGCCAGCAGTTACAAGCGGAATGAAAAACTGTTTTTT. This codes for CASSYKRNEKLFF. The chain is built from TRBV6-5 and TRBJ1-4; D gene uncertain. V lost 2 bases and J lost 5, with 6 bases in between. The CDR3 loop spans 13 amino acids. The germline CDR1 and CDR2 sequences are MNHEY and SVGAGI.